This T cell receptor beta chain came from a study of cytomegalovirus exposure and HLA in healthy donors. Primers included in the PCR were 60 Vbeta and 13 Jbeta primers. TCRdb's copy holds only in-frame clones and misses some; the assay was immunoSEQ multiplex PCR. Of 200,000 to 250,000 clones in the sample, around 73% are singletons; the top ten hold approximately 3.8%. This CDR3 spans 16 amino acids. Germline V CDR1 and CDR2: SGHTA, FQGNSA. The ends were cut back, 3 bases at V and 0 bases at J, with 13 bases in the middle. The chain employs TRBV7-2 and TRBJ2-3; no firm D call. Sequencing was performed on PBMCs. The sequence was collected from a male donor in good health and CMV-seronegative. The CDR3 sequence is CASSFRVAVSTDTQYF. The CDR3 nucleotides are TGTGCCAGCAGCTTCCGCGTCGCGGTTAGCACAGATACGCAGTATTTT.